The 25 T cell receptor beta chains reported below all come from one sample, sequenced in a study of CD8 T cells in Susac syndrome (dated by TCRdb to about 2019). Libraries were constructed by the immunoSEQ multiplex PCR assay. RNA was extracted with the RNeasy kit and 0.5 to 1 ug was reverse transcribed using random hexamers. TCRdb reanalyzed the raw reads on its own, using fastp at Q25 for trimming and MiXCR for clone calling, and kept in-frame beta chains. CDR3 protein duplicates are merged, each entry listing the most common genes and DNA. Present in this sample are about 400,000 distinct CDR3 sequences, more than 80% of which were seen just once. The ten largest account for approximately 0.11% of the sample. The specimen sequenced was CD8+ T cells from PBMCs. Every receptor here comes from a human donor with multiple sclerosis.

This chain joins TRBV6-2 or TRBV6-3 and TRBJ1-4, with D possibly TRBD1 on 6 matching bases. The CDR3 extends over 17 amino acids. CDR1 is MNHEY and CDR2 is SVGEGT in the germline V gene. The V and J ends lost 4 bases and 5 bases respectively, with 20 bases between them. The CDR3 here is CASSSTSWGPRNEKLFF. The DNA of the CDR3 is TGTGCCAGCAGTTCGACTTCCTGGGGGCCGCGGAATGAAAAACTGTTTTTT.

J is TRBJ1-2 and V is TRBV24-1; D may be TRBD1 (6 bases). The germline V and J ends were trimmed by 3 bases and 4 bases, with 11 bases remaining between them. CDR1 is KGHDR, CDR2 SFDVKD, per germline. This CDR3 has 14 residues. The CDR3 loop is CATSDRTVGYGYTF. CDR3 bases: TGTGCCACCAGTGATCGGACAGTCGGCTATGGCTACACCTTC.

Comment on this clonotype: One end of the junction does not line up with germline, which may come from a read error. The CDR3 is CASSVAGVSDTQYF. DNA for the CDR3: TGTGCCAGCAGTGTAGCGGGAGTGTCAGATACGCAGTATTTT. J is TRBJ2-3 and V is TRBV12-3 or TRBV12-4; TRBD2 matches 9 bases. CDR3 length: 14 amino acids.

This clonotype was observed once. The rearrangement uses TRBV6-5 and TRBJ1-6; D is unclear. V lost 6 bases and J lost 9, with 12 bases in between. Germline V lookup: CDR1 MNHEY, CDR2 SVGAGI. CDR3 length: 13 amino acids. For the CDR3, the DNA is TGTGCCAGCAGCCACATGCACAGTTCACCCCTCCACTTT. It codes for CASSHMHSSPLHF.

As DNA, the CDR3 is TGTGCCAGCAGGACGGGACAGACTAGCTCCTACGAGCAGTACTTC. Translating it yields CASRTGQTSSYEQYF. This rearrangement joins TRBV2 to TRBJ2-7; tentatively, D is TRBD1 (7 bases). This CDR3 is 15 amino acids long. The V and J ends lost 6 bases and 0 bases respectively, with 15 bases between them. Germline V gene sequence: CDR1 SNHLY, CDR2 FYNNEI.

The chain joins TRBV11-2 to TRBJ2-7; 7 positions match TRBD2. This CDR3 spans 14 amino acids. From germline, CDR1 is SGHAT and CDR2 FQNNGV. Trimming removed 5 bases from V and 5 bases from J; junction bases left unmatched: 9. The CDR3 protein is CASSDGGEWNEQYF. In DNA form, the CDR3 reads TGTGCCAGCAGCGATGGGGGGGAGTGGAACGAGCAGTACTTC.

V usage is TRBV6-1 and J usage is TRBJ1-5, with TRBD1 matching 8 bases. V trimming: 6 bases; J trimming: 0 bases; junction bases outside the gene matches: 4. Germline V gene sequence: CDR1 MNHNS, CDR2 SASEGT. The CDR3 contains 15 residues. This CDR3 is CASRVTGVSNQPQHF. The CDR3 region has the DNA TGTGCCAGCAGGGTGACAGGGGTTAGCAATCAGCCCCAGCATTTT.

The CDR3 protein is CASSYARWGGKAFF. CDR3 nucleotides: TGTGCCAGCAGTTACGCGCGGTGGGGGGGTAAAGCTTTCTTT. The chain couples TRBV6-2 or TRBV6-3 to TRBJ1-1; possibly TRBD1 for D (5 bases). This CDR3 has 14 amino acids. With 2 bases removed from V and 9 bases from J, the gap between germline ends came to 16 bases. The V gene's germline CDR1 is MNHEY and CDR2 SVGEGT.

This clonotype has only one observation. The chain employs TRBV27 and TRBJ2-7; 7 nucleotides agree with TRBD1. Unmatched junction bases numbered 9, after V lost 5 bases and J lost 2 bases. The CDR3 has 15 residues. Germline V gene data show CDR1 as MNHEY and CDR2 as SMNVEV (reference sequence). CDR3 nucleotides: TGTGCCAGCAGTACCACGACAGGGACCCCCTACGAGCAGTACTTC. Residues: CASSTTTGTPYEQYF.

CDR3 DNA: TGTGCCTGGAGTGCAGGGGATGTGGAAGCTTTCTTT. This encodes CAWSAGDVEAFF. The chain couples TRBV30 to TRBJ1-1, with D tentatively TRBD1 (6 bases). Trimming took off 1 base at V and 8 bases at J, with 11 bases between the two ends. CDR1 is GTSNPN and CDR2 is SVGIG in the germline V gene (reference sequence). CDR3 length: 12 residues.

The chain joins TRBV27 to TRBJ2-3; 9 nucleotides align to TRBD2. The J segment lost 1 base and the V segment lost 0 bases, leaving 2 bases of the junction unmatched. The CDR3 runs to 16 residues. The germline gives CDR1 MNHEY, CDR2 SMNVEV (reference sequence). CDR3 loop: CASSLSPSGGTDTQYF. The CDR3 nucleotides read TGTGCCAGCAGTTTATCGCCTAGCGGGGGCACAGATACGCAGTATTTT.

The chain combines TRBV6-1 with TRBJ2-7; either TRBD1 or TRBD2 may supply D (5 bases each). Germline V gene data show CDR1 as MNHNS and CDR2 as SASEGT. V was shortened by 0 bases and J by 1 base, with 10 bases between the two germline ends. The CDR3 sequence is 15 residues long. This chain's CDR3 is CASSEAGGRSYEQYF. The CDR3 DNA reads TGTGCCAGCAGTGAAGCTGGGGGAAGGTCCTACGAGCAGTACTTC.

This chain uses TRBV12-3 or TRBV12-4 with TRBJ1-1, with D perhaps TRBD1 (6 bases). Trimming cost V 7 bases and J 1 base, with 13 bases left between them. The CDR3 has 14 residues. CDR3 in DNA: TGTGCCAGCAACAACCCGGGACAGAACACTGAAGCTTTCTTT. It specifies CASNNPGQNTEAFF.

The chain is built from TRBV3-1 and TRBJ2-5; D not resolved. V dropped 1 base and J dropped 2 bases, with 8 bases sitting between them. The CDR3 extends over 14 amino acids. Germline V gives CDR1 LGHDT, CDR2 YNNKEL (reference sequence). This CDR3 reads CASSQVEQQETQYF. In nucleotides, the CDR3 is TGTGCCAGCAGCCAAGTAGAACAGCAAGAGACCCAGTACTTC.

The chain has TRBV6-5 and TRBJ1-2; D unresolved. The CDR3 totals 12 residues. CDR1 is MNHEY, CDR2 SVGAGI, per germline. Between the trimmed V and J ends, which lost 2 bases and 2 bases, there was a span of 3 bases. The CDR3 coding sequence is TGTGCCAGCAGTTACGGAAACTATGGCTACACCTTC. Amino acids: CASSYGNYGYTF.

CDR3 DNA: TGTGCCAGCAGCCCCTTTGGCGGTTCCTATGGCTACACCTTC. Translating it yields CASSPFGGSYGYTF. V usage is TRBV7-9 and J usage is TRBJ1-2; D is ambiguous. The CDR3 extends over 14 amino acids. With 5 bases removed from V and 4 bases from J, the gap between germline ends came to 14 bases. The germline V gene has CDR1 SEHNR and CDR2 FQNEAQ (reference sequence).

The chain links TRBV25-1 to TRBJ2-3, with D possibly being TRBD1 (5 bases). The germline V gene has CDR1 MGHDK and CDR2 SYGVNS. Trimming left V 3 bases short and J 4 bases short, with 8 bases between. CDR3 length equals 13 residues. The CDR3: CASSDPGPDTQYF. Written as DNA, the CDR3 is TGTGCCAGCAGTGATCCAGGGCCAGATACGCAGTATTTT.

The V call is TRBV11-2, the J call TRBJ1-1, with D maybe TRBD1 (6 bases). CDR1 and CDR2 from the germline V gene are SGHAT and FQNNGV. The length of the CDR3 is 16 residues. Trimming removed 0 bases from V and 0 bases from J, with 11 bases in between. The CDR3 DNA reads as TGTGCCAGCAGCTTAGAGTTCGCAGGGGTGAACACTGAAGCTTTCTTT. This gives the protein CASSLEFAGVNTEAFF. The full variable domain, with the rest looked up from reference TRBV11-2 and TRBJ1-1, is EAGVAQSPRYKIIEKRQSVAFWCNPISGHATLYWYQQILGQGPKLLIQFQNNGVVDDSQLPKDRFSAERLKGVDSTLKIQPAKLEDSAVYLCASSLEFAGVNTEAFFGQGTRLTVV.

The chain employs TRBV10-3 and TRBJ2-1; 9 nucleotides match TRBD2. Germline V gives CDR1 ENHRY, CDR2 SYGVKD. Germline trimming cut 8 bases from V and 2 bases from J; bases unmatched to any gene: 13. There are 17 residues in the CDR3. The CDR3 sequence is CAIGYEREVRPYNEQFF. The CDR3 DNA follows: TGTGCCATCGGATATGAGCGGGAGGTGAGGCCCTACAATGAGCAGTTCTTC.

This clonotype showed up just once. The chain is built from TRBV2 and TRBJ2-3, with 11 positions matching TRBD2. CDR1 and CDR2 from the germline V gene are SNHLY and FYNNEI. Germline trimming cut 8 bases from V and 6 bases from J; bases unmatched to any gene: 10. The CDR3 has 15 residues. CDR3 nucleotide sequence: TGTGCCAGCGGGTCTAGCGGGGGGTCCTTGGATACGCAGTATTTT. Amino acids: CASGSSGGSLDTQYF.

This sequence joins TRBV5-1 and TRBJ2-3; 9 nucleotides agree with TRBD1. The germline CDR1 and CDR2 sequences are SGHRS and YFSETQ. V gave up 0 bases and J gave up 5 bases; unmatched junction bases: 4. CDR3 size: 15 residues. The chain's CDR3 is CASSLGTGDGDTQYF. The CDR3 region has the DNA TGCGCCAGCAGCTTGGGGACAGGGGATGGAGATACGCAGTATTTT.

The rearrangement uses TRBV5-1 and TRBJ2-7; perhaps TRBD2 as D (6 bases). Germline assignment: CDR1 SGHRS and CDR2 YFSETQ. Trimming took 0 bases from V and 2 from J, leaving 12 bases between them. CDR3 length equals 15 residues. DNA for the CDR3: TGCGCCAGCAGCTTGGTCGGGGGACGAGCCTACGAGCAGTACTTC. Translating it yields CASSLVGGRAYEQYF.

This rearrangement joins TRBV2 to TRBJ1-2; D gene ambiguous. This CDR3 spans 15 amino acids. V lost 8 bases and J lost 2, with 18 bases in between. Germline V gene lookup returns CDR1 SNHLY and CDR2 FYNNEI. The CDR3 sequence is CASSAAIGTNYGYTF. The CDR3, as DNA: TGTGCCAGCTCGGCAGCCATTGGAACAAACTATGGCTACACCTTC. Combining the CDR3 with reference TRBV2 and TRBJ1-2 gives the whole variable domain EPEVTQTPSHQVTQMGQEVILRCVPISNHLYFYWYRQILGQKVEFLVSFYNNEISEKSEIFDDQFSVERPDGSNFTLKIRSTKLEDSAMYFCASSAAIGTNYGYTFGSGTRLTVV.

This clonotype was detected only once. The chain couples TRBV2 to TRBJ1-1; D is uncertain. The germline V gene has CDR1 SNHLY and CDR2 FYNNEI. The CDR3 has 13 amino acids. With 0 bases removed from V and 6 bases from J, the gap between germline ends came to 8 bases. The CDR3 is CASSEAVGSEAFF. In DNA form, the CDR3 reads TGTGCCAGCAGTGAAGCGGTGGGGTCTGAAGCTTTCTTT.

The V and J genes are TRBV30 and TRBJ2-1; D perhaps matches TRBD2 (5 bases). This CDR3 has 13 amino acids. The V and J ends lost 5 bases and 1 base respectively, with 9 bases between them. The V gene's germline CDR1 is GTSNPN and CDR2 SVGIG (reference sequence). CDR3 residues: CAWQAESYNEQFF. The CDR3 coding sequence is TGTGCCTGGCAAGCGGAGTCCTACAATGAGCAGTTCTTC.